These 25 T cell receptor beta chains were all obtained from the same sample, sequenced in a study of T cell repertoires in ileal Crohn's disease (dated by TCRdb to 2018 to 2020). This specimen's time point label, interpreted: neoterminal ileum biopsy at postoperative endoscopy, about 6 months after surgery. The method was the immunoSEQ multiplex PCR assay. Not all clones reach the TCRdb copy of this immuneACCESS table, which keeps in-frame sequences only. Checked studies attribute under half of the gap to unresolved V genes and leave the rest unexplained. Within this sample are more than 50,000 clones, with less than 90% of them counted one time only. About 2.1% of the sample belongs to the ten largest clones. Sequencing was performed on ileal tissue. All receptors derive from an adult with Crohn's disease.

The genes are TRBV18 and TRBJ1-1; no reliable D call. The CDR3 runs 15 residues. Germline values: CDR1 KGHSH, CDR2 LQKENI. Trimming pared 7 bases from V and 3 bases from J, leaving 18 bases between. DNA of the CDR3: TGTGCCAGCTTTTCCCCTCGGGTCGGTGACACTGAAGCTTTCTTT. Translating gives CASFSPRVGDTEAFF.

V is TRBV2 and J is TRBJ1-4; 10 bases agree with TRBD1. Per germline, CDR1 SNHLY and CDR2 FYNNEI. The CDR3 has 14 residues. The V and J ends lost 4 bases and 8 bases, in that order; junction bases with no gene match: 4. CDR3 in DNA: TGTGCCAGCAGTGGACAGGGGGCATGGGAAAAACTGTTTTTT. Amino acids: CASSGQGAWEKLFF. The whole variable domain, remainder taken from reference TRBV2 and TRBJ1-4, is EPEVTQTPSHQVTQMGQEVILRCVPISNHLYFYWYRQILGQKVEFLVSFYNNEISEKSEIFDDQFSVERPDGSNFTLKIRSTKLEDSAMYFCASSGQGAWEKLFFGSGTQLSVL.

This clone was observed a single time. V usage is TRBV30 and J usage is TRBJ2-2; 10 positions agree with TRBD1. Germline V gene lookup returns CDR1 GTSNPN and CDR2 SVGIG (reference sequence). This CDR3 is built from 18 residues. Trimming cost V 4 bases and J 8 bases; bases outside gene matches: 19. The CDR3 nucleotides read TGTGCCTGGACCTTAGAATTCCCGGGACAGGGGTTGGCTGGGGAGCTGTTTTTT. This gives the protein CAWTLEFPGQGLAGELFF.

The genes are TRBV7-6 and TRBJ1-3, with TRBD1 as a possible D gene (6 bases). Germline V gene lookup returns CDR1 SGHVS and CDR2 FNYEAQ. The V gene lost 3 bases and the J gene lost 4 bases, with 16 bases spanning the gap. The CDR3 extends over 16 amino acids. For the CDR3, the DNA is TGTGCCAGCAGCTTGGGGCCCGGGACAAGAGGAAACACCATATATTTT. Translation: CASSLGPGTRGNTIYF.

The chain combines TRBV5-1 with TRBJ2-1, with TRBD2 as a possible D gene (5 bases). The CDR3 totals 13 residues. CDR1 is SGHRS and CDR2 is YFSETQ in the germline V gene. Trimming removed 0 bases at V and 8 bases at J, with 9 bases between. The CDR3 DNA sequence: TGCGCCAGCAGCTTGGGGGCGGAGGATGAGCAGTTCTTC. This translates into CASSLGAEDEQFF.

This chain links TRBV30 with TRBJ1-1; 8 positions match TRBD1. Germline trimming cut 1 base from V and 5 bases from J; bases unmatched to any gene: 9. The CDR3 sequence is 15 residues long. From germline, CDR1 is GTSNPN and CDR2 SVGIG (reference sequence). The CDR3 sequence is CAWSGLGQGGTEAFF. The CDR3 DNA reads TGTGCCTGGAGTGGACTTGGACAGGGAGGAACTGAAGCTTTCTTT. The full variable domain, its missing parts supplied by reference TRBV30 and TRBJ1-1, is SQTIHQWPATLVQPVGSPLSLECTVEGTSNPNLYWYRQAAGRGLQLLFYSVGIGQISSEVPQNLSASRPQDRQFILSSKKLLLSDSGFYLCAWSGLGQGGTEAFFGQGTRLTVV.

The V and J genes are TRBV29-1 and TRBJ1-1; D is undetermined. Germline CDR1 SQVTM, CDR2 ANQGSEA. The CDR3 contains 11 residues. Trimming took 8 bases from V and 1 from J, leaving 8 bases between them. The CDR3 coding sequence is TGCAGCTTCGGGGAGAACACTGAAGCTTTCTTT. This encodes CSFGENTEAFF.

The chain recombines TRBV2 with TRBJ1-2; D unclear. Germline CDR1 reads SNHLY; CDR2 reads FYNNEI. The CDR3 contains 12 residues. Trimming shortened V by 5 bases and J by 7 bases, and 11 bases separated the two germline ends. The CDR3 region is CASSLRDGGYTF. The CDR3 bases are TGTGCCAGCAGTCTTCGAGATGGTGGCTACACCTTC.

This chain joins TRBV5-1 and TRBJ1-2; D might be TRBD1 (6 bases). The length of the CDR3 is 14 residues. V lost 0 bases and J 3 bases, leaving 9 bases between the germline ends. From germline, CDR1 is SGHRS and CDR2 YFSETQ. CDR3 protein: CASSLAGDDYGYTF. Here the CDR3 DNA reads TGCGCCAGCAGCTTGGCAGGGGATGACTATGGCTACACCTTC.

On this clone: The junction shows a germline mismatch at one end, possibly a read error. This sequence joins TRBV30 and TRBJ2-7, with TRBD2 matching 8 bases. The CDR3 has 13 amino acids. The germline CDR1 and CDR2 sequences are GTSNPN and SVGIG (reference sequence). CDR3 coding DNA: TGTGCCTGGAGCGCCGGGGCGGGGGGTACCGCGGAGTTC. Its translation is CAWSAGAGGTAEF. The complete variable domain, with remaining parts taken from reference TRBV30 and TRBJ2-7, reads SQTIHQWPATLVQPVGSPLSLECTVEGTSNPNLYWYRQAAGRGLQLLFYSVGIGQISSEVPQNLSASRPQDRQFILSSKKLLLSDSGFYLCAWSAGAGGTAEFGPGTRLTVT.

This clone was observed a single time. The chain recombines TRBV15 with TRBJ1-3, with TRBD1 matching over 8 bases. V lost 1 base to trimming and J lost 4 bases; unmatched junction nucleotides: 3. Germline assignment: CDR1 LNHNV and CDR2 YYDKDF (reference sequence). This CDR3 contains 15 residues. CDR3 amino acids: CATSRVDRDGNTIYF. The CDR3 region has the DNA TGTGCCACCAGCAGAGTGGACAGGGACGGAAACACCATATATTTT.

The chain links TRBV6-5 to TRBJ2-1; tentatively, D is TRBD1 (6 bases). Germline V CDR1 and CDR2: MNHEY, SVGAGI. V was cut by 6 bases and J by 5 bases, with 17 bases left in between. The CDR3 extends over 15 amino acids. CDR3 sequence reads: CASRSGTYLDNEQFF. CDR3 nucleotide sequence: TGTGCCAGCAGGTCCGGGACATACCTAGACAATGAGCAGTTCTTC.

CDR3 nucleotide sequence: TGTGCCAGCAGCCCCTCCAGGGTAACGGATGGCTACACCTTC. It is translated as CASSPSRVTDGYTF. J is TRBJ1-2 and V is TRBV11-2; TRBD1 is a possible D gene (5 bases). Trimming stripped 5 bases from V and 6 bases from J, with 16 bases between. CDR1 SGHAT and CDR2 FQNNGV come from the germline V gene. The length of the CDR3 is 14 residues.

This chain joins TRBV7-9 and TRBJ1-2; D gene uncertain. This CDR3 contains 11 residues. The V gene's germline CDR1 is SEHNR and CDR2 FQNEAQ (reference sequence). V dropped 5 bases and J dropped 4 bases, with 5 bases sitting between them. In nucleotides, the CDR3 is TGTGCCAGCAGCCCCAGCTATGGCTACACCTTC. Protein sequence: CASSPSYGYTF.

The chain is built from TRBV11-2 and TRBJ2-1, with TRBD2 matching over 8 bases. This CDR3 comprises 16 residues. V trimming: 1 base; J trimming: 7 bases; junction bases outside the gene matches: 9. Germline V gene lookup returns CDR1 SGHAT and CDR2 FQNNGV. The CDR3 DNA reads TGTGCCAGCAGCTTAGCTGCGGGAGGCCTTAGAAATGAGCAGTTCTTC. Amino acids: CASSLAAGGLRNEQFF.

The chain combines TRBV7-8 with TRBJ1-1, with 8 positions matching TRBD1. There are 14 residues in the CDR3. With 5 bases clipped from V and 2 bases from J, the junction kept 4 bases outside the gene matches. Germline V gene lookup returns CDR1 SGHVS and CDR2 FQNEAQ. The CDR3, as DNA: TGTGCCAGCAGCCCCCAGGGGGCCAACACTGAAGCTTTCTTT. This translates into CASSPQGANTEAFF.

This chain uses TRBV2 with TRBJ1-5, with 9 bases that match TRBD1. The V gene end was trimmed by 6 bases and the J gene end by 7 bases; junction bases not matched to a gene: 4. From germline, CDR1 is SNHLY and CDR2 FYNNEI. CDR3 size: 13 residues. CDR3 residues: CASSGQGFQPQHF. The CDR3, as DNA: TGTGCCAGCAGCGGACAGGGGTTCCAGCCCCAGCATTTT.

The gene calls are TRBV6-1 and TRBJ2-3, with 7 bases fitting TRBD1. The CDR3 totals 15 residues. V trimming: 2 bases; J trimming: 3 bases; junction bases outside the gene matches: 5. The germline gives CDR1 MNHNS, CDR2 SASEGT. The CDR3 sequence is CASSERQGRTDTQYF. The DNA for the CDR3 is TGTGCCAGCAGTGAAAGACAGGGTAGGACAGATACGCAGTATTTT.

V usage is TRBV6-6 and J usage is TRBJ2-7; TRBD2 matches 8 bases. CDR3 length: 14 residues. The germline gives CDR1 MNHNY, CDR2 SVGAGI (reference sequence). Unmatched junction bases numbered 9, after V lost 4 bases and J lost 7 bases. The CDR3 DNA reads as TGTGCCAGCAGTTCGAGCGGGAGACCTTCGGAGCAGTACTTC. Protein product: CASSSSGRPSEQYF.

The rearrangement uses TRBV4-1 and TRBJ2-1, with 7 bases lining up with TRBD1. The CDR3 is made up of 16 amino acids. The junction had 11 bases not matched to a gene; V was cut back by 3 bases and J by 6 bases. Germline CDR1 reads MGHRA; CDR2 reads YSYEKL. The CDR3 DNA reads as TGCGCCAGCAGCCAGCAGGACAGGCCCGGCCTCAATGAGCAGTTCTTC. Its translation: CASSQQDRPGLNEQFF.

CDR3 in amino acids: CASSSDSVTEAFF. The CDR3 DNA sequence: TGTGCCAGCTCCAGCGACAGTGTCACTGAAGCTTTCTTT. The V and J genes are TRBV18 and TRBJ1-1, with a weak D call TRBD1 (5 bases). Looked up from germline, CDR1 is KGHSH and CDR2 is LQKENI. The V and J ends lost 6 bases and 4 bases respectively, with 12 bases between them. The CDR3 length is 13 residues.

A single count supports this clone. The chain has TRBV4-3 and TRBJ2-5, with 9 bases aligning to TRBD1. Trimming removed 2 bases from V and 6 bases from J; junction bases left unmatched: 10. Germline lookup yields CDR1 LGHNA and CDR2 YSLEER. CDR3 length: 16 amino acids. This chain's CDR3 is CASSQSPATGGQTQYF. The CDR3 DNA is TGCGCCAGCAGCCAATCCCCCGCGACAGGGGGGCAGACCCAGTACTTC.

The chain employs TRBV18 and TRBJ1-6; tentatively, D is TRBD1 (6 bases). Germline V lookup: CDR1 KGHSH, CDR2 LQKENI. V dropped 4 bases and J dropped 7 bases, with 11 bases sitting between them. This CDR3 has 14 amino acids. CDR3: CASSQGVPNSPLHF. In DNA form, the CDR3 reads TGTGCCAGCTCACAGGGGGTACCGAATTCACCCCTCCACTTT.

The chain employs TRBV5-1 and TRBJ2-7, with D uncertain. CDR1 SGHRS and CDR2 YFSETQ come from the germline V gene. The CDR3 runs to 11 residues. Trimming left V 7 bases short and J 6 bases short, with 11 bases between. CDR3 coding DNA: TGCGCCAGCCGAACCGGAGTCGAGCAGTACTTC. Translation: CASRTGVEQYF. Together with reference TRBV5-1 and TRBJ2-7, the CDR3 gives the full variable domain: KAGVTQTPRYLIKTRGQQVTLSCSPISGHRSVSWYQQTPGQGLQFLFEYFSETQRNKGNFPGRFSGRQFSNSRSEMNVSTLELGDSALYLCASRTGVEQYFGPGTRLTVT.

V usage is TRBV7-4 and J usage is TRBJ1-5, with a possible D match to TRBD1 (6 bases). Germline V gives CDR1 SGHVT, CDR2 SQSDAQ. V was pared by 5 bases and J by 5 bases, with 19 bases between. CDR3 length equals 16 residues. This chain's CDR3 is CASSIPTRTVHQPQHF. CDR3 bases: TGTGCCAGCAGCATACCGACCAGGACAGTGCATCAGCCCCAGCATTTT. Combining the CDR3 with reference TRBV7-4 and TRBJ1-5 gives the whole variable domain GAGVSQSPRYKVAKRGRDVALRCDSISGHVTLYWYRQTLGQGSEVLTYSQSDAQRDKSGRPSGRFSAERPERSVSTLKIQRTEQGDSAVYLCASSIPTRTVHQPQHFGDGTRLSIL.